A selection of T cell receptor beta chains follows, all from one sample in a study of cytomegalovirus exposure and HLA in healthy donors. Repertoires were generated with immunoSEQ multiplex PCR, while TCRdb's copy carries only in-frame clones and drops some. Here the sample spans about 170,000 clones, 75% to 90% being singletons. The source material was PBMCs. The receptors originated from a woman aged 45-65 years in good health and CMV-seropositive. Each CDR3 is given with its conserved first and last residue. A D gene is named only where the DNA matches it firmly. Size is stated for part of the rows, as once, few or many counts, or as a class when the clone is expanded.

d_gene: NA; j_gene: TRBJ2-1; v_gene: TRBV7-8; abundance: NA; CDR3nt: TGTGCCAGCAGCTTTGGTCCTAGCGCCGAAAATGAGCAGTTCTTC; CDR3aa: CASSFGPSAENEQFF
d_gene: TRBD2; j_gene: TRBJ2-7; v_gene: TRBV7-9; abundance: NA; CDR3nt: TGTGCCAGCAGCCCGAAACGCGGGAGGCCCTACGAGCAGTACTTC; CDR3aa: CASSPKRGRPYEQYF
d_gene: NA; j_gene: TRBJ1-1; v_gene: TRBV11-2; abundance: NA; CDR3nt: TGTGCCAGCAGCTTAGCTGGAGTGAACACTGAAGCTTTCTTT; CDR3aa: CASSLAGVNTEAFF
d_gene: TRBD2; j_gene: TRBJ2-3; v_gene: TRBV15; abundance: once; CDR3nt: TGTGCCACCAGCAGAGAGACTAGCGGCACAGATACGCAGTATTTT; CDR3aa: CATSRETSGTDTQYF
d_gene: NA; j_gene: TRBJ2-1; v_gene: TRBV7-2; abundance: NA; CDR3nt: TGTGCCGAAACGGGGAGCGAGGGAATCAAGAATGAGCAGTTCTTC; CDR3aa: CAETGSEGIKNEQFF
d_gene: TRBD2; j_gene: TRBJ2-5; v_gene: TRBV27; abundance: NA; CDR3nt: TGTGCCAGCAGTTCCGGACTAGCGGGGAATTCGGAGACCCAGTACTTC; CDR3aa: CASSSGLAGNSETQYF
d_gene: TRBD1; j_gene: TRBJ2-7; v_gene: TRBV18; abundance: NA; CDR3nt: TGTGCCAGCTCACTTGGGACAGGCGGACTACGGGAGCAGTACTTC; CDR3aa: CASSLGTGGLREQYF
d_gene: NA; j_gene: TRBJ1-6; v_gene: TRBV19; abundance: NA; CDR3nt: TGTGCCAGTAGTATCCAGACACCTTCCTATAATTCACCCCTCCACTTT; CDR3aa: CASSIQTPSYNSPLHF
d_gene: NA; j_gene: TRBJ1-2; v_gene: TRBV5-1; abundance: NA; CDR3nt: TGCGCCAGCAGCCAGGGGAACTATGGCTACACCTTC; CDR3aa: CASSQGNYGYTF
d_gene: TRBD2; j_gene: TRBJ2-1; v_gene: TRBV4-3; abundance: NA; CDR3nt: TGCGCCAGCAGCCAAGATCGGGCTAGCGGGGGACCCTACTACAATGAGCAGTTCTTC; CDR3aa: CASSQDRASGGPYYNEQFF
d_gene: TRBD2; j_gene: TRBJ2-7; v_gene: TRBV5-1; abundance: NA; CDR3nt: TGCGCCAGCAGCCCCGGGACTAGCGGGATTCTTGAGCAGTACTTC; CDR3aa: CASSPGTSGILEQYF
d_gene: NA; j_gene: TRBJ1-5; v_gene: TRBV29-1; abundance: NA; CDR3nt: TGCAGCGTTTCTCCGGGACAAATCACCTTTTATAGCAATCAGCCCCAGCATTTT; CDR3aa: CSVSPGQITFYSNQPQHF
d_gene: NA; j_gene: TRBJ1-2; v_gene: TRBV7-9; abundance: NA; CDR3nt: TGTGCCAGCAGCCCTGGTGCGAGGGGCTACACCTTC; CDR3aa: CASSPGARGYTF
d_gene: NA; j_gene: TRBJ1-1; v_gene: TRBV5-1; abundance: NA; CDR3nt: TGCGCCAGCAGCTTGGCCGAAGGACAATGGTCGACTGAAGCTTTCTTT; CDR3aa: CASSLAEGQWSTEAFF
d_gene: TRBD1; j_gene: TRBJ2-5; v_gene: TRBV7-2; abundance: NA; CDR3nt: TGTGCCGGCAACCGGGACAGGCAAGAGACCCAGTACTTC; CDR3aa: CAGNRDRQETQYF
d_gene: NA; j_gene: TRBJ1-5; v_gene: TRBV6-1; abundance: NA; CDR3nt: TGTGCCAGCAGTGATGGAAGGAATACGGGCGGGTTTAACAGCAATCAGCCCCAGCATTTT; CDR3aa: CASSDGRNTGGFNSNQPQHF
d_gene: NA; j_gene: TRBJ2-6; v_gene: TRBV2; abundance: once; CDR3nt: TGTGCCAGCAGTCTTCAGGGGTCTGGGGCCAACGTCCTGACTTTC; CDR3aa: CASSLQGSGANVLTF
d_gene: NA; j_gene: TRBJ1-1; v_gene: TRBV19; abundance: NA; CDR3nt: TGTGCCAGCCAGTTACATCTCTCGAACACTGAAGCTTTCTTT; CDR3aa: CASQLHLSNTEAFF
d_gene: NA; j_gene: TRBJ2-1; v_gene: TRBV5-8; abundance: NA; CDR3nt: TGTGCCAGCAGGTCCTTGAGGGACTACAATGAGCAGTTCTTC; CDR3aa: CASRSLRDYNEQFF
d_gene: NA; j_gene: TRBJ2-7; v_gene: TRBV4-1; abundance: few; CDR3nt: TGCGCCAGCAGCCCTTACCACGGCTACGAGCAGTACTTC; CDR3aa: CASSPYHGYEQYF
d_gene: TRBD2; j_gene: TRBJ2-3; v_gene: TRBV7-2; abundance: NA; CDR3nt: TGTGCCAGCAGCTTTGCGGGGGGGCGTTCAGATACGCAGTATTTT; CDR3aa: CASSFAGGRSDTQYF
d_gene: TRBD1; j_gene: TRBJ2-2; v_gene: TRBV12-5; abundance: NA; CDR3nt: TGTGCTAGTGGTTCGTTGACCGGGACAGGTCTATTCACCGGGGAGCTGTTTTTT; CDR3aa: CASGSLTGTGLFTGELFF
d_gene: TRBD2; j_gene: TRBJ2-7; v_gene: TRBV5-1; abundance: NA; CDR3nt: TGCGCCAGCAGCTTGGGGGCTAGCGGGGGGGCTACCCACGAGCAGTACTTC; CDR3aa: CASSLGASGGATHEQYF
d_gene: TRBD2; j_gene: TRBJ2-1; v_gene: TRBV14; abundance: NA; CDR3nt: TGTGCCAGCAGCCTAACTACTAGCGGGAGAAGTCGTGAGCAGTTCTTC; CDR3aa: CASSLTTSGRSREQFF
d_gene: TRBD1; j_gene: TRBJ2-2; v_gene: TRBV15; abundance: NA; CDR3nt: TGTGCCACCAGCAGTTTTCAGGGGGCGGTGCGAGGTACCGGGGAGCTGTTTTTT; CDR3aa: CATSSFQGAVRGTGELFF
d_gene: TRBD1; j_gene: TRBJ1-3; v_gene: TRBV7-9; abundance: NA; CDR3nt: TGTGCCAGCAGCTTAACCCTCAGGGGGTCTGGAAACACCATATATTTT; CDR3aa: CASSLTLRGSGNTIYF
d_gene: TRBD2; j_gene: TRBJ2-5; v_gene: TRBV5-6; abundance: NA; CDR3nt: TGTGCCAGCAGCGCAGTCTCTCTAGCGGGAGTCGACGAGACCCAGTACTTC; CDR3aa: CASSAVSLAGVDETQYF
d_gene: TRBD2; j_gene: TRBJ2-2; v_gene: TRBV9; abundance: NA; CDR3nt: TGTGCCAGCAGCGTAGAGGCTAGCGGGAGGGCCCTCCCCCACACCGGGGAGCTGTTTTTT; CDR3aa: CASSVEASGRALPHTGELFF
d_gene: NA; j_gene: TRBJ2-5; v_gene: TRBV14; abundance: NA; CDR3nt: TGTGCCAGCAGCCAATACAGGGTTCAAGAGACCCAGTACTTC; CDR3aa: CASSQYRVQETQYF
d_gene: NA; j_gene: TRBJ1-6; v_gene: TRBV5-4; abundance: NA; CDR3nt: TGTGCCAGCAGCTTGGCCACTCAGGCCCTCATTTCACCCCTCCACTTT; CDR3aa: CASSLATQALISPLHF
d_gene: NA; j_gene: TRBJ1-1; v_gene: TRBV7-9; abundance: NA; CDR3nt: TGTTCCAGCAGCTTAGGGGTGAGGGATACTGAAGCTTTCTTT; CDR3aa: CSSSLGVRDTEAFF
d_gene: TRBD1; j_gene: TRBJ1-2; v_gene: TRBV7-9; abundance: NA; CDR3nt: TGTGCCAGCAGCTTACCAGGGGGCCATGGTGGCTACACCTTC; CDR3aa: CASSLPGGHGGYTF
d_gene: NA; j_gene: TRBJ1-1; v_gene: TRBV29-1; abundance: NA; CDR3nt: TGCAGCGTTGAATCCGGGGGGAACACTGAAGCTTTCTTT; CDR3aa: CSVESGGNTEAFF
d_gene: TRBD1; j_gene: TRBJ1-1; v_gene: TRBV29-1; abundance: NA; CDR3nt: TGCAGCGGGGGACAGGGGGAAGCTTTCTTT; CDR3aa: CSGGQGEAFF
d_gene: NA; j_gene: TRBJ2-3; v_gene: TRBV6-5; abundance: NA; CDR3nt: TGTGCCAGCAGGGGTGGGGCGGGGACAGATACGCAGTATTTT; CDR3aa: CASRGGAGTDTQYF
d_gene: NA; j_gene: TRBJ2-5; v_gene: TRBV11-3; abundance: few; CDR3nt: TGTGCCAGCAGCTTAGGCCCCGGAGAGACCCAGTACTTC; CDR3aa: CASSLGPGETQYF
d_gene: TRBD2; j_gene: TRBJ2-1; v_gene: TRBV5-4; abundance: once; CDR3nt: TGTGCCAGCAGCTTGAGACTAGCGGAGCGCAATGAGCAGTTCTTC; CDR3aa: CASSLRLAERNEQFF
d_gene: TRBD1; j_gene: TRBJ1-1; v_gene: TRBV6-5; abundance: NA; CDR3nt: TGTGCCAGCAGCCTGGACAGGGGTGGCACTGAAGCTTTCTTT; CDR3aa: CASSLDRGGTEAFF
d_gene: NA; j_gene: TRBJ1-1; v_gene: TRBV27; abundance: NA; CDR3nt: TGTGCCAGCAGTTTAAGAGGGGAAGCTTTCTTT; CDR3aa: CASSLRGEAFF
d_gene: TRBD2; j_gene: TRBJ2-5; v_gene: TRBV5-1; abundance: NA; CDR3nt: TGCGCCAGCAGCAGACCGGGACTAGCGGGAGGGGCCGAGACCCAGTACTTC; CDR3aa: CASSRPGLAGGAETQYF